The clone carrying this T cell receptor beta chain was seen a few times. Its target is unknown. The sample originates from a study of T-cell reconstitution after alpha-beta-depleted transplantation in children. Study-level results: By one year post-transplant, T-cell counts and diversity largely arose from T cells that were newly produced.

Germline V gives CDR1 MGHRA, CDR2 YSYEKL. The CDR3 length is 15 residues. V lost 3 bases, J lost 4 bases, and 13 bases lay in between. Researchers prepared the TCRbeta library using unique molecular identifiers, the study reports. TCRdb reanalysed the PCR reads using MiXCR and keeps one entry per CDR3 protein. The sample contains roughly 570,000 distinct CDR3 sequences, 25% to 30% of which appear only once. The input for sequencing was PBMCs, taken before TCRalphabeta/CD19-depleted stem cell transplant. This chain connects TRBV4-1 to TRBJ1-5; no reliable D call. The origin of this receptor is a boy under two years old with Wiskott-Aldrich syndrome, due to receive a stem cell transplant. This chain's CDR3 is CASSHEESRNQPQHF. Written as DNA, the CDR3 is TGCGCCAGCAGCCACGAAGAAAGTCGTAATCAGCCCCAGCATTTT.